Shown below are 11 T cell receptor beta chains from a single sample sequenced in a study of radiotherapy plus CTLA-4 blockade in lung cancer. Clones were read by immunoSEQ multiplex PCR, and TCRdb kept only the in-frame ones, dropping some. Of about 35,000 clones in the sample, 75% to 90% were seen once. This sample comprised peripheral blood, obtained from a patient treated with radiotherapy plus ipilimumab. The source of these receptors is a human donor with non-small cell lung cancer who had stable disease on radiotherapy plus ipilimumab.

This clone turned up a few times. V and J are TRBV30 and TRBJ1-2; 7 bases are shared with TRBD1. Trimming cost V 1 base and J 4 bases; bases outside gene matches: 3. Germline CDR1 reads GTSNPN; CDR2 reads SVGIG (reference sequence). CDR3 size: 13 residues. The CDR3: CAWSAGQSYGYTF. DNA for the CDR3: TGTGCCTGGAGTGCGGGACAGTCCTATGGCTACACCTTC.

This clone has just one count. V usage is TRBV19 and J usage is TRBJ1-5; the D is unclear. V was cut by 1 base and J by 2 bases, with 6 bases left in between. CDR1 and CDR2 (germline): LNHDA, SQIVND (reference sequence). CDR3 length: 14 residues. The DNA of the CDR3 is TGTGCCAGTAGTATAGGAACAGGCAATCAGCCCCAGCATTTT. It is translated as CASSIGTGNQPQHF.

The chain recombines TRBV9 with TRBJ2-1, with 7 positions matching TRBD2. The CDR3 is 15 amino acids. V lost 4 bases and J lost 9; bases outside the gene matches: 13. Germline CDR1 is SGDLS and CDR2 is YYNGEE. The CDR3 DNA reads TGTGCCAGCAGCCCTCGACTAGCCAAGAGGGTTGAGCAGTTCTTC. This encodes CASSPRLAKRVEQFF.

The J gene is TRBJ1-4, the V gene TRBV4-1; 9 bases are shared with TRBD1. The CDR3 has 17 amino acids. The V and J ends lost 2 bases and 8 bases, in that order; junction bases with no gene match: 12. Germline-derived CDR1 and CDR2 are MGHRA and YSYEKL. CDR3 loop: CASSQKRLRDREEKLFF. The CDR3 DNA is TGCGCCAGCAGCCAAAAACGCCTCCGGGACAGGGAGGAAAAACTGTTTTTT.

The CDR3: CASSPRDREINIQYF. CDR3 sequence (DNA): TGTGCCAGCTCACCCAGGGACAGAGAGATAAACATTCAGTACTTC. The chain combines TRBV18 with TRBJ2-4, with TRBD1 matching over 7 bases. Germline lookup yields CDR1 KGHSH and CDR2 LQKENI. The trim removed 3 bases at V and 6 bases at J, leaving 8 bases unmatched. There are 15 residues in the CDR3. The whole variable domain, filled in from reference TRBV18 and TRBJ2-4, reads NAGVMQNPRHLVRRRGQEARLRCSPMKGHSHVYWYRQLPEEGLKFMVYLQKENIIDESGMPKERFSAEFPKEGPSILRIQQVVRGDSAAYFCASSPRDREINIQYFGAGTRLSVL.

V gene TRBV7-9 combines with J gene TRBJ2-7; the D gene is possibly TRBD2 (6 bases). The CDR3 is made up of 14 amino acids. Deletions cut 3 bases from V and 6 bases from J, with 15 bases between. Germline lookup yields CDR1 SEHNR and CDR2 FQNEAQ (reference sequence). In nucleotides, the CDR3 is TGTGCCAGCAGCTTTGGGACTTGGCTGAGCGAGCAGTACTTC. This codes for CASSFGTWLSEQYF.

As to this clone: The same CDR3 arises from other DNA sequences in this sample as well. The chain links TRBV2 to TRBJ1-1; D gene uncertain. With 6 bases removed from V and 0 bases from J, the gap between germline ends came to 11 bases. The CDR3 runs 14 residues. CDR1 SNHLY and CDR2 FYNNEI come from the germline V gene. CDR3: CASRYRYMNTEAFF. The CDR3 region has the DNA TGTGCCAGCAGGTACCGATACATGAACACTGAAGCTTTCTTT.

CDR3 nucleotides: TGTGCCAGCAGCTCTTCCGACAGAAGGGCCTACGAGCAGTACTTC. This translates into CASSSSDRRAYEQYF. The chain recombines TRBV13 with TRBJ2-7; tentatively, D is TRBD1 (5 bases). V was cut by 4 bases and J by 2 bases, with 15 bases left in between. Germline V gene data show CDR1 as PRHDT and CDR2 as FYEKMQ (reference sequence). CDR3 length: 15 residues.

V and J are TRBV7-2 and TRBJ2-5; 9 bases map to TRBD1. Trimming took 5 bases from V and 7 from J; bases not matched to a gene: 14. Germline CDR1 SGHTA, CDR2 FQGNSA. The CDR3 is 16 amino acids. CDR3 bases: TGTGCCAGCAGCCTACAGATAGCGGACAGGGGAGGGACCCAGTACTTC. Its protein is CASSLQIADRGGTQYF.

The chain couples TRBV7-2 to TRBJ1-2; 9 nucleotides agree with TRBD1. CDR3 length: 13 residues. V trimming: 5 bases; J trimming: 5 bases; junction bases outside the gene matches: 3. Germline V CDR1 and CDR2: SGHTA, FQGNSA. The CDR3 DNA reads TGTGCCAGCAGCCCGGACAGGGGATATGGCTACACCTTC. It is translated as CASSPDRGYGYTF.

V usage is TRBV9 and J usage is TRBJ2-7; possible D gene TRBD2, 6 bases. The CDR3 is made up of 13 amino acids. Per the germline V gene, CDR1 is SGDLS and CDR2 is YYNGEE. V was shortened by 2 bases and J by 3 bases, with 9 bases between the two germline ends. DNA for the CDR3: TGTGCCAGCAGCGTCGACGGGAGCTACGAGCAGTACTTC. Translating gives CASSVDGSYEQYF.